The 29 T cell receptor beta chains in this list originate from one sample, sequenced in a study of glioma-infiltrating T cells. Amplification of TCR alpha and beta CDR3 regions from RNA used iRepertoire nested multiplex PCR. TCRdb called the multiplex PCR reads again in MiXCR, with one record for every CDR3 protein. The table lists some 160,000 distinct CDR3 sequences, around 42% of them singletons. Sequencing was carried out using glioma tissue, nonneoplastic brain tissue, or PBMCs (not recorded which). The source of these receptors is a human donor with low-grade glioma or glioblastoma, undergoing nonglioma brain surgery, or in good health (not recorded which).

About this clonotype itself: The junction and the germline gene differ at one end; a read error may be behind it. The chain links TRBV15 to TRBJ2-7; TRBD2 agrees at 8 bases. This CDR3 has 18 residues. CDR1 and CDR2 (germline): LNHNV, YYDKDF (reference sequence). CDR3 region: CATSRTPGLAGRTYKQYF. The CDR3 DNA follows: TGTGCCACCAGCAGAACGCCCGGGTTAGCGGGGAGAACCTACAAGCAGTACTTC.

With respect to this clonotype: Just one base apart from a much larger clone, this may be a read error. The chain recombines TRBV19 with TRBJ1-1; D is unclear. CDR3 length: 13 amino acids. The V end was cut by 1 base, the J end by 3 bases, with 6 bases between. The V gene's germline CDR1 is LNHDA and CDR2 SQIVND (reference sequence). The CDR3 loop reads CASSIARDTEAFF. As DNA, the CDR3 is TGTGCCAGTAGTATAGCCCGGGACACTGAAGCTTTCTTT.

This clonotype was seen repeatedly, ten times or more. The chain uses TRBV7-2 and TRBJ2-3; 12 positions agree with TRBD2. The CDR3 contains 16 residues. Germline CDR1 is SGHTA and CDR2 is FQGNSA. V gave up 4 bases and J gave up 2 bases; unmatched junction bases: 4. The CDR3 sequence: CASSSGLAGITDTQYF. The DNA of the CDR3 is TGTGCCAGCAGCTCCGGACTAGCGGGGATCACAGATACGCAGTATTTT.

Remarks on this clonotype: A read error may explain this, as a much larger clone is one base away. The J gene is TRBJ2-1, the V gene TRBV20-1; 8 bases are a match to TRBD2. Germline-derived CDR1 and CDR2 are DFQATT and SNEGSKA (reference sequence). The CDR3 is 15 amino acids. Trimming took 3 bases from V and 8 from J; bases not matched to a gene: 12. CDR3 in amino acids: CSASLSQGLGHEQFF. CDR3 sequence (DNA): TGCAGTGCTAGCTTATCACAGGGACTAGGACATGAGCAGTTCTTC.

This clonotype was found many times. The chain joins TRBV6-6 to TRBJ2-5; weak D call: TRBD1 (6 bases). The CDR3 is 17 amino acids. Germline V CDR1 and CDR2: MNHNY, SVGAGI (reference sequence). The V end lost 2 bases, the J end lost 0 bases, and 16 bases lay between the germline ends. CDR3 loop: CASSYSEGHQYQETQYF. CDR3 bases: TGTGCCAGCAGTTACAGCGAGGGACACCAGTACCAAGAGACCCAGTACTTC.

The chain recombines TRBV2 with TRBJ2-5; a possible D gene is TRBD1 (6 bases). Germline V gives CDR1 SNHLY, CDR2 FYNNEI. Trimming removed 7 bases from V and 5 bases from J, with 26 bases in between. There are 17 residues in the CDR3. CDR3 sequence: CASKPQWTAPLGETQYF. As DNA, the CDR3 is TGTGCCAGCAAACCTCAATGGACAGCTCCTTTGGGGGAGACCCAGTACTTC.

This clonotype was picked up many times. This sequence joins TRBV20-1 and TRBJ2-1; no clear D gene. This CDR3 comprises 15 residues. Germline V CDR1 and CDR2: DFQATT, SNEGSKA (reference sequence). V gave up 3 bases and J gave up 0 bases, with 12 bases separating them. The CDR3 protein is CSASKAVSSYNEQFF. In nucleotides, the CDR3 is TGCAGTGCTAGTAAGGCGGTAAGCTCCTACAATGAGCAGTTCTTC.

The CDR3 protein is CASSLMTDASYEQYF. As DNA, the CDR3 is TGTGCCAGCAGTTTAATGACGGACGCGTCCTACGAGCAGTACTTC. The chain joins TRBV28 to TRBJ2-7, with D hard to call. This CDR3 contains 15 residues. Germline assignment: CDR1 MDHEN and CDR2 SYDVKM. With 2 bases removed from V and 1 base from J, the gap between germline ends came to 12 bases. The full variable domain, with the rest looked up from reference TRBV28 and TRBJ2-7, is DVKVTQSSRYLVKRTGEKVFLECVQDMDHENMFWYRQDPGLGLRLIYFSYDVKMKEKGDIPEGYSVSREKKERFSLILESASTNQTSMYLCASSLMTDASYEQYFGPGTRLTVT.

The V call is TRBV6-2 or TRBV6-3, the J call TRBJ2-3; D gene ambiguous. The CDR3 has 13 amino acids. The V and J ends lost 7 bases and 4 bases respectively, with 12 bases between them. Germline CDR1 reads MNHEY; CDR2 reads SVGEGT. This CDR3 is CASIRLNPDTQYF. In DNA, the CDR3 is TGTGCCAGCATTAGACTTAATCCAGATACGCAGTATTTT.

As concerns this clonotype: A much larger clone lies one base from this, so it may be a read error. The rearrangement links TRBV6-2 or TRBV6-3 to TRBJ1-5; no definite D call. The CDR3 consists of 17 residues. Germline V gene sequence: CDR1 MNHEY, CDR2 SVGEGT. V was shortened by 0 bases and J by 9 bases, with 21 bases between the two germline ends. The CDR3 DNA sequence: TGTGCCAGCAGTTACTCGATATTTAGTCACACATGGGGGCCCCAGCATTTT. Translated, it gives CASSYSIFSHTWGPQHF.

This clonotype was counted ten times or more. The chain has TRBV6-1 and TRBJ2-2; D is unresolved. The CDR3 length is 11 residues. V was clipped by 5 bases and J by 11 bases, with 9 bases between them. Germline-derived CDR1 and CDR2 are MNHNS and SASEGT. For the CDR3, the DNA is TGTGCCAGCAGTTCCTTCGCCGAGCTGTTTTTT. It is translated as CASSSFAELFF.

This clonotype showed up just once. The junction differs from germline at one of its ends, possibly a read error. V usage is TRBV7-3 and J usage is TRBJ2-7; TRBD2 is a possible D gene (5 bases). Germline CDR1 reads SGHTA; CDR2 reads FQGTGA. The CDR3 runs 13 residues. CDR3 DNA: TGTGCCAGCAGCTTTGGGGAGAGCTACGAGGAGTACTTC. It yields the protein CASSFGESYEEYF.

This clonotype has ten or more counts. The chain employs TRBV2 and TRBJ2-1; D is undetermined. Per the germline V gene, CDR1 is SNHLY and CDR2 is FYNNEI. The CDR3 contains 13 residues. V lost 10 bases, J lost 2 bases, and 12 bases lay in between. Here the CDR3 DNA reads TGTGCCACCTTACCCCGAACCTACAATGAGCAGTTCTTC. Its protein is CATLPRTYNEQFF.

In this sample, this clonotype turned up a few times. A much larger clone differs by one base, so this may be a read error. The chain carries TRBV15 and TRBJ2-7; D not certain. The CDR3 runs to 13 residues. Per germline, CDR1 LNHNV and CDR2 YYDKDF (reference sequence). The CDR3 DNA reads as TGTGCCACCAGCAGAGACCAGACGGGCGAGAAGTACTTC. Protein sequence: CATSRDQTGEKYF.

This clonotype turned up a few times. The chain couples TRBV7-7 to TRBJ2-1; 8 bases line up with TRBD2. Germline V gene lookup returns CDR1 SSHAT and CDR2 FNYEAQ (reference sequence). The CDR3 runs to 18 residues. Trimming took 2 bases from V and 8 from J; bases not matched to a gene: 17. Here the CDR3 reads CASSLRSGTPYGGDEQFF. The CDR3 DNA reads TGTGCCAGCAGCTTAAGATCCGGGACCCCGTACGGGGGGGATGAGCAGTTCTTC. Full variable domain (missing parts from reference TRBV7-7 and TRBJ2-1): GAGVSQSPRYKVTKRGQDVTLRCDPISSHATLYWYQQALGQGPEFLTYFNYEAQPDKSGLPSDRFSAERPEGSISTLTIQRTEQRDSAMYRCASSLRSGTPYGGDEQFFGPGTRLTVL.

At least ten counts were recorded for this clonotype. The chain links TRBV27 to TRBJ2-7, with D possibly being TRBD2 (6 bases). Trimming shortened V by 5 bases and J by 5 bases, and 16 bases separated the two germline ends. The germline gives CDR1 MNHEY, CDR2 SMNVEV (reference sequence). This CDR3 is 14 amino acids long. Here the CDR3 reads CASSSDGSPHEQYF. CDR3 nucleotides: TGTGCCAGCAGTAGTGACGGGAGTCCCCACGAGCAGTACTTC.

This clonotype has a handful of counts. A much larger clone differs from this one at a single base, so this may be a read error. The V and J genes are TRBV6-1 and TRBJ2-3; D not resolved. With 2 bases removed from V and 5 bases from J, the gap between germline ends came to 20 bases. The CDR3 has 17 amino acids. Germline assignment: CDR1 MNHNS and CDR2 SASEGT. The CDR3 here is CASSESEYSSVVDTQYF. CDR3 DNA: TGTGCCAGCAGTGAATCCGAGTACTCGTCCGTAGTAGATACGCAGTATTTT.

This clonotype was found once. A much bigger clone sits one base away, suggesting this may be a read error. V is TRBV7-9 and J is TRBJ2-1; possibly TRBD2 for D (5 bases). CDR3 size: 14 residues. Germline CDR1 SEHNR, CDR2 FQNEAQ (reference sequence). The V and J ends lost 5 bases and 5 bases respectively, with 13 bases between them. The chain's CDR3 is CASSPEGWNNEQFF. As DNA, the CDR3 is TGTGCCAGCAGCCCAGAGGGTTGGAACAATGAGCAGTTCTTC.

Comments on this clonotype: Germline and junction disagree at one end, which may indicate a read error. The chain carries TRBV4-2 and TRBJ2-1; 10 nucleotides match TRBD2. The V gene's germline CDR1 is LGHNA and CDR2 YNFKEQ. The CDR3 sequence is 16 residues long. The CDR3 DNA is TGTGCCATCAGCCATCCTCAAGCGGGAGGGGACAATGAGCAGTTCTTC. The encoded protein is CAISHPQAGGDNEQFF.

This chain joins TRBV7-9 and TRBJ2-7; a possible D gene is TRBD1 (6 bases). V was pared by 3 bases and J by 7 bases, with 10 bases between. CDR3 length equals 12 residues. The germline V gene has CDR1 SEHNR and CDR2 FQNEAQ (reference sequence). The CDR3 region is CASSFGTREQYF. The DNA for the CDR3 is TGTGCCAGCAGCTTTGGGACACGGGAGCAGTACTTC. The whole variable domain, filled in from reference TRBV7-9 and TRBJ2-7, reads DTGVSQNPRHKITKRGQNVTFRCDPISEHNRLYWYRQTLGQGPEFLTYFQNEAQLEKSRLLSDRFSAERPKGSFSTLEIQRTEQGDSAMYLCASSFGTREQYFGPGTRLTVT.

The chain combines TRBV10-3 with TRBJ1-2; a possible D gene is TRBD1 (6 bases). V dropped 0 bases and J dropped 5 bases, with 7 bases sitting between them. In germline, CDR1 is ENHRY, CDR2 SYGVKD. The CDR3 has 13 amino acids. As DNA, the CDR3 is TGTGCCATCAGTGAGTCGGACAGATATGGCTACACCTTC. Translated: CAISESDRYGYTF.

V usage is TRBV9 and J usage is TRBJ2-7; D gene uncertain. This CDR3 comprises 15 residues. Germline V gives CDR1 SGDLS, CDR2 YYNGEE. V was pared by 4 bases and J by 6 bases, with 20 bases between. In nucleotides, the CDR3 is TGTGCCAGCAGCCCCCAGGTCGGGTTCCTTGGCGAGCAGTACTTC. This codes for CASSPQVGFLGEQYF.

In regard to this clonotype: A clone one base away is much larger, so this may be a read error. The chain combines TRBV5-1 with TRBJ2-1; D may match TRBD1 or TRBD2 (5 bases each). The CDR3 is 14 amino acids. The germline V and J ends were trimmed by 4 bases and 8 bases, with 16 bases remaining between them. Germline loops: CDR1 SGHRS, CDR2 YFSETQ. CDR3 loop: CASSPDPGRDEQFF. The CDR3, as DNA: TGCGCCAGCAGCCCCGACCCGGGGCGAGATGAGCAGTTCTTC.

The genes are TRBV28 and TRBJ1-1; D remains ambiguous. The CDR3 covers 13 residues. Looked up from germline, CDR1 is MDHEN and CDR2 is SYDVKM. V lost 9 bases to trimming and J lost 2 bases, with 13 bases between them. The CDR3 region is CARILPGNTEAFF. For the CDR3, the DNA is TGTGCCAGAATCCTTCCTGGTAACACTGAAGCTTTCTTT.

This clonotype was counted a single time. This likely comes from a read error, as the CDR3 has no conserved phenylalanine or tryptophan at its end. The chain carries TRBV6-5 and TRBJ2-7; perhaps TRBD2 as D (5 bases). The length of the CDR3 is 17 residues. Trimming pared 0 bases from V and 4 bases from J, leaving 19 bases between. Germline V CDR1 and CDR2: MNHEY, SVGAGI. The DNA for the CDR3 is TGTGCCAGCAGTTACTCCAACCTGGACCCGGGCGGGTACGAGCAGTACTTA. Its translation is CASSYSNLDPGGYEQYL.

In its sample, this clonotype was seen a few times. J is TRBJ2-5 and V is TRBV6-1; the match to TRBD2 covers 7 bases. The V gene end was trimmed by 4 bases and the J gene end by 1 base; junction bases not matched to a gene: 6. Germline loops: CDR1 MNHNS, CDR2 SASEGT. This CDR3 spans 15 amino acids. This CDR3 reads CASSVGGSVQETQYF. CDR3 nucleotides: TGTGCCAGCAGTGTCGGCGGGAGTGTCCAAGAGACCCAGTACTTC.

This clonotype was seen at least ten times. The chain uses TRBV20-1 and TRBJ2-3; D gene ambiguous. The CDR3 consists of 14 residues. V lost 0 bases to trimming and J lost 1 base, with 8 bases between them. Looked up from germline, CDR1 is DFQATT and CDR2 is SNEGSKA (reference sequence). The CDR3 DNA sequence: TGCAGTGCTAGAGATATTAGCCGCACAGATACGCAGTATTTT. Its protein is CSARDISRTDTQYF.

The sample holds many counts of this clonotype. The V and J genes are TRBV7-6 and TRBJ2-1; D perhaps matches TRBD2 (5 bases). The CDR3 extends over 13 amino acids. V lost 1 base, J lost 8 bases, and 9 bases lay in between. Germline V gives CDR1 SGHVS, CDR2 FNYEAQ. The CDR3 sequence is CASSLGLGDEQFF. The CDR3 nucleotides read TGTGCCAGCAGCTTAGGTCTCGGGGATGAGCAGTTCTTC.

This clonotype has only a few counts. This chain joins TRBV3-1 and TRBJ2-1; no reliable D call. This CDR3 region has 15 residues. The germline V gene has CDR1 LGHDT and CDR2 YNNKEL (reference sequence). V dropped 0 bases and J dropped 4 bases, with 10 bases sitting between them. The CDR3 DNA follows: TGTGCCAGCAGCCAAGATATAGACGGATACAATGAGCAGTTCTTC. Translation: CASSQDIDGYNEQFF.